This T cell receptor (beta chain) was found in a study of cytomegalovirus exposure and HLA in healthy donors. The wider study: The same platform as the roughly 630 first-cohort repertoires was used for the 120 validation repertoires, a later analysis reported.

This CDR3 has 18 amino acids. In germline, CDR1 is SGHVS, CDR2 FNYEAQ. Trimming took 2 bases from V and 6 from J; bases not matched to a gene: 14. TCRdb's table, derived via immunoSEQ multiplex PCR, lists solely in-frame clones and lacks some. The data contain hundreds of thousands of clones, about nine tenths of them singletons. The chain employs TRBV7-6 and TRBJ2-3; TRBD2 matches 10 bases. The sample was PBMCs. This clonotype was obtained from a woman younger than 35 in good health and CMV-seropositive. The CDR3 DNA sequence: TGTGCCAGCAGCTTACCCTATTCGAGCGGGAGGGCCGGGGATACGCAGTATTTT. Amino acids: CASSLPYSSGRAGDTQYF.